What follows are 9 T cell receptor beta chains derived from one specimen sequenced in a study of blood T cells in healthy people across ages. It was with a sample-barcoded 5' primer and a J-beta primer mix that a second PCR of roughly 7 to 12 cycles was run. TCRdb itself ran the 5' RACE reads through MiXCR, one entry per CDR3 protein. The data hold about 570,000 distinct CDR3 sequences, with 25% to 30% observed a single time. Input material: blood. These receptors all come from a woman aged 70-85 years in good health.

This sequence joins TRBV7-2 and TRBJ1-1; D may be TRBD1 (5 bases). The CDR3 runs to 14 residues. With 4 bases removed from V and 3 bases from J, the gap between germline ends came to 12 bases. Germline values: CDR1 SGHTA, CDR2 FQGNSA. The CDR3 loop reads CASSYQGGDTEAFF. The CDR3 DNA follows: TGTGCCAGCAGCTACCAGGGCGGTGACACTGAAGCTTTCTTT.

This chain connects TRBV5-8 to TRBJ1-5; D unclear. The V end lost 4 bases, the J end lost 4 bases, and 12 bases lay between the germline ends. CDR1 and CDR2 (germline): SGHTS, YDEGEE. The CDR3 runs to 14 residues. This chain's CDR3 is CASSRNSINQPQHF. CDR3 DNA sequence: TGTGCCAGCAGCCGGAACAGTATAAATCAGCCCCAGCATTTT.

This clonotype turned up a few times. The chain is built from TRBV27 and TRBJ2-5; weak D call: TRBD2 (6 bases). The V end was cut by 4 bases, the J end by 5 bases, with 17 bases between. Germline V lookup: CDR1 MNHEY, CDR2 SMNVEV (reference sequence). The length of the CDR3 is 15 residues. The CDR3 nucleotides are TGTGCCAGCAGTTCCCGGAGGGGAGCTATTGAGACCCAGTACTTC. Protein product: CASSSRRGAIETQYF.

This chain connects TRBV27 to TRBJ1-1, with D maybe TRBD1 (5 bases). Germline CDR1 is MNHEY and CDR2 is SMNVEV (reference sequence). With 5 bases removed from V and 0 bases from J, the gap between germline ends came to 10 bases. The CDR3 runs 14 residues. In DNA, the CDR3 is TGTGCCAGCAGTACAGGTGGGATGAACACTGAAGCTTTCTTT. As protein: CASSTGGMNTEAFF.

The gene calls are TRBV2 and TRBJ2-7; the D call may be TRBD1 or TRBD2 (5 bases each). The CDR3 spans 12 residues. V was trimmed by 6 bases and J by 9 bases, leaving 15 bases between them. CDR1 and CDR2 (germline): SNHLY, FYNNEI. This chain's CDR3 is CASSEGQTRQYF. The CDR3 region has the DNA TGTGCCAGCAGCGAGGGGCAGACGCGGCAGTACTTC.

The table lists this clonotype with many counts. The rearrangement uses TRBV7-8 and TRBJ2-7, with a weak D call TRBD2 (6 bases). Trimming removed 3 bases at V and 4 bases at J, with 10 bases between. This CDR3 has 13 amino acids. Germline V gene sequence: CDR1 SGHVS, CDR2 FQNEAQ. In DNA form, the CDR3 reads TGTGCCAGCAGCTTTTCCGGGGGATACGAGCAGTACTTC. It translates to CASSFSGGYEQYF.

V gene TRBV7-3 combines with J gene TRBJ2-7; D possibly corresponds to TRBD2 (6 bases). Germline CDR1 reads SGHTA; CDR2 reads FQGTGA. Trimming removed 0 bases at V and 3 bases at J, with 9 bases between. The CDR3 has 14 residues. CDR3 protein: CASSLTSGNYEQYF. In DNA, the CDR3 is TGTGCCAGCAGCTTAACTAGCGGTAACTACGAGCAGTACTTC.

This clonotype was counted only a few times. CDR3 coding DNA: TGTGCCTGGACGGTCGACCCCTACAATGAGCAGTTCTTC. Residues: CAWTVDPYNEQFF. The V and J genes are TRBV30 and TRBJ2-1; D is undetermined. Trimming left V 4 bases short and J 2 bases short, with 9 bases between. Germline V gene lookup returns CDR1 GTSNPN and CDR2 SVGIG (reference sequence). CDR3 length equals 13 residues.

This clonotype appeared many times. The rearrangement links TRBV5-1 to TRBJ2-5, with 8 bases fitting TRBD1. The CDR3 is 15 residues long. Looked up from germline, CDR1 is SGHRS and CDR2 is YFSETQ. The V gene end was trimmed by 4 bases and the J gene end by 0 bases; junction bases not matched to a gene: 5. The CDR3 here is CASSTDRVYQETQYF. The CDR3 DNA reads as TGCGCCAGCAGCACGGACAGGGTATACCAAGAGACCCAGTACTTC.